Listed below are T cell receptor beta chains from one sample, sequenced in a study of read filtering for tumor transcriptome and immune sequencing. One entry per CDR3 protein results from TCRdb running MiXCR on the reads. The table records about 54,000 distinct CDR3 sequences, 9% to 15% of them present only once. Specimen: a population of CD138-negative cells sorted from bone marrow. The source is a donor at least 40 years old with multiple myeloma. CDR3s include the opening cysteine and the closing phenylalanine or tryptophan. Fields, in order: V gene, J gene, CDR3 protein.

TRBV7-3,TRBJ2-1,CAGSSIAGPYNGQFF
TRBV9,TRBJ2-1,CASSASGLAGGRNEQFF
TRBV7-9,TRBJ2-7,CASSKVMGLVSYEQYF
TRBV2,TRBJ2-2,CASRGGTGELFF
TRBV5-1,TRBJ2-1,CASSLQLDSTSSYNEQFF
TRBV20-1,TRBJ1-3,CSAGPGQDSGNTIYF
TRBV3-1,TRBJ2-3,CASSQSGGLTDTQYF
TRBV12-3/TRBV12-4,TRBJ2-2,CASSLVAGAAGELFF
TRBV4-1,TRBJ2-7,CGSSQGSQAPYEQYF
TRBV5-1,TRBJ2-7,CASSLGQRLFGEQYF
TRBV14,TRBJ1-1,CASSQEWEVAFF
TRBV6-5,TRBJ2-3,CASSHTDTDTQYF
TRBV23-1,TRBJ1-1,CASSQSNGDAEAFF
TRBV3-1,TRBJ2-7,CASSLGTARYEQYF
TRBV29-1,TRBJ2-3,CSKGTSTDTQYF
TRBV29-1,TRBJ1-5,CSVEEAGGGNQPQHF
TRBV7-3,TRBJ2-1,CASSWGSAWYNEQFF
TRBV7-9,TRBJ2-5,CASSFERGVETQYF